This T cell receptor beta chain comes out of a study of T cell responses to AZD1222 COVID-19 vaccine (dated by TCRdb to 2020 to 2023). Background for the entire study: AZD1222 recipients whose second dose came at about 4 weeks and those whose second dose came at about 12 weeks were combined into one group, since spike-specific TCR depth and breadth did not differ between the two schedules. A total of about 230 trial participants underwent TCR sequencing, of whom about 210 received two doses of AZD1222 and some 26 received two doses of the MenACWY control vaccine. Trial participants were enrolled by age into 18-55, 56-69 and 70-plus year subgroups, with about 150, 28 and 57 TCR-sequenced participants respectively.

Concerning this clone itself: Its target antigen remains unknown. No much larger clone is present one base from it, and per-base qualities are unavailable.

What the time point label conveys for this sample: baseline before first vaccination. Samples from vaccinated people were obtained from the UK trials COV001 and COV002, which included a single-blind randomized controlled phase 2/3 trial of AZD1222 (ChAdOx1 nCoV-19) in healthy adults. Trial participant PBMC samples were collected at day 0 and day 28 after the second dose for TCRbeta chain sequencing. The CDR3 regions of human TCRbeta chains were analyzed by immunosequencing. As for how the authors treated the data: Repertoire TCRs were matched against a reference library of SARS-CoV-2-specific TCRs generated with the MIRA antigen-specificity platform. Breadth meant the fraction of unique TCRs that were SARS-CoV-2-associated, whereas depth meant the fraction of total T cells that were SARS-CoV-2-associated. Each spike-specific TCR was assigned to its reactive spike region and to a CD4 or CD8 class using the MIRA data. Log10-transformed breadth and depth values were compared by one-way ANOVA with Sidak's multiple comparisons tests. TCRdb limited this immuneACCESS table to in-frame rearrangements with V and J called. A share of clones is missing; checked studies link under half to unresolved V genes, and the rest is unexplained. That table furnishes V, J and clone size, whereas the DNA furnished D and trimming. The sample data list more than 150,000 clones, and around 89% of these were observed just once. The ten most abundant clones make up around 6.4% of the sample.

In the germline V gene, CDR1 corresponds to ENHRY and CDR2 to SYGVKD. Inclusive of the bounding cysteine and phenylalanine, the CDR3 is 13 residues long. The only DNA kept is the CDR3, 39 bases in frame from the first base. Cut back by 1 base and 9 bases, the V and J ends lie 10 bases apart. The research as a whole found: After two AZD1222 doses, spike-specific TCR breadth and depth were significantly higher than at day 0 and than in MenACWY recipients. Reportedly, almost half of the unique spike-specific TCRs recognized epitopes lying outside the regions that are mutated in the B.1.351 and B.1.1.7 variants. Participants were mostly white British, with more females than males. The authors suggested clonal diversity may have been underestimated. Because no day 14 peak-response samples were available, the repertoires could be characterized only after the peak T cell response. The 56-69-year group was small, and its depth increase did not reach significance, likely because of low power. The vaccine-associated CD4 TCRs covered the entire spike protein, and the dominant responses fell in regions 160-218 and 743-854. Conclusions about previously exposed vaccinees are limited, since just five to seven AZD1222 recipients were seropositive for SARS-CoV-2 at baseline.

Source: peripheral blood, taken on day 0 of AZD1222 vaccination. The rearranged chain carries TRBV10-3 and TRBJ2-1, with the D gene possibly TRBD1 or TRBD2, each one fitting 5 bases. The sequence was collected from an adult in good health. The DNA reads TGTGCCATCAGTGAGTATGGTGGGGGTGAGCAGTTCTTC. The translation is CAISEYGGGEQFF.